This T cell receptor (beta chain) derives from a study of control samples from healthy donors and cancer patients. In this sample, this clone turned up once. The data were produced by immunoSEQ multiplex PCR, yet TCRdb's version contains in-frame clones alone and is incomplete. The table lists about 130,000 clones, roughly 94% of them singletons. This sequence was found in a young man in good health. The sequencing sample was made of blood.

CDR3 nucleotide sequence: TGTGCCAGCAGTTCCCGACAGGGGGCTGAAGCTTTCTTT. As protein: CASSSRQGAEAFF. This rearrangement joins TRBV6-5 to TRBJ1-1; 9 nucleotides align to TRBD1. The germline CDR1 and CDR2 sequences are MNHEY and SVGAGI. V was clipped by 4 bases and J by 6 bases; unmatched bases: 3. The CDR3 totals 13 residues.